This TCR beta chain was recovered during a study of metastatic and nonmetastatic thyroid tumors. Study overall: Blood and tumor or nodule tissue repertoires from malignant and benign thyroid patients were compared.

Broader study findings: Benign nodules were reported to have significantly lower TCR beta diversity than malignant thyroid tumors, in blood and tumor.

This clone was counted many times. Antigen specificity is unknown. This CDR3 is 15 amino acids long. V lost 0 bases, J lost 8 bases, and 16 bases lay in between. Germline values: CDR1 MRHNA, CDR2 SNTAGT. Study processing details: It was from CDR3 differences across clinicopathological groups that a distant-metastasis classifier for papillary thyroid cancer was built. Using MiXCR, TCRdb re-called clones from the PCR reads. TCRdb, rather than the study authors, made the V and J calls. Of around 20,000 clones detected, 23% appear once; the ten largest clones hold about 64%. Before thyroid surgery, none of the patients had received any treatment.

Input material: blood. The chain combines TRBV6-4 with TRBJ1-1, with D hard to call. The sequence derives from a male donor with papillary thyroid cancer or a benign thyroid nodule (not recorded which). Some clones in this sample may be carry-over from other donors' samples. The CDR3 loop reads CASSDSLEMASEAFF. CDR3 nucleotides: TGTGCCAGCAGTGACTCTTTGGAAATGGCATCCGAAGCTTTCTTT.